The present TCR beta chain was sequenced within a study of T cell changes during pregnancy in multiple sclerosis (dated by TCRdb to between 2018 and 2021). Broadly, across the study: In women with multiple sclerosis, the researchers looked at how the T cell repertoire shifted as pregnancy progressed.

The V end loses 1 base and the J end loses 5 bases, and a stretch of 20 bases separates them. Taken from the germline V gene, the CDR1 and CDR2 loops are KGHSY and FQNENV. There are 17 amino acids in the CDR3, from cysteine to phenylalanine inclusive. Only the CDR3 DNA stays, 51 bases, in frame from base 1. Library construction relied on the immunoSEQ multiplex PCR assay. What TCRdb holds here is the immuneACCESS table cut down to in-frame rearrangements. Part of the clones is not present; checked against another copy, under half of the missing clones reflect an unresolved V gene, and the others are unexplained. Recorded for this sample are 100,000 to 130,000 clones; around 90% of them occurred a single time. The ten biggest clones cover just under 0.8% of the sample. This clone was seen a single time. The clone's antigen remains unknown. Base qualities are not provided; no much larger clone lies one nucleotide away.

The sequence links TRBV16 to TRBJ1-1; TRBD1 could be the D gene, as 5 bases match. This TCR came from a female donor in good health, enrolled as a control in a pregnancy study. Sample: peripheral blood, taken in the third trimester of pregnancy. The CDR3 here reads CASSQFRGTGEGTEAFF. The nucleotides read TGTGCCAGCAGCCAATTTAGAGGGACGGGGGAAGGGACTGAAGCTTTCTTT.